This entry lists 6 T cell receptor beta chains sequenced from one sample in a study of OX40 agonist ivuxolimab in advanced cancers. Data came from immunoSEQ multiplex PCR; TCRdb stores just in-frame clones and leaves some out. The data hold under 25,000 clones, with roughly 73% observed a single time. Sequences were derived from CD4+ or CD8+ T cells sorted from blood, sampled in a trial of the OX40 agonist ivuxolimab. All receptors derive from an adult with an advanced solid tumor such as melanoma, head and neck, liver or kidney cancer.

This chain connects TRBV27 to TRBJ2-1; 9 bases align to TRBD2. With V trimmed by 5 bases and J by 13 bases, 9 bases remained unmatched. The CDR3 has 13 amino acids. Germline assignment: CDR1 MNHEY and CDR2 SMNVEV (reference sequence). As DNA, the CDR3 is TGTGCCAGCAGTGGTAGCGGGAGCAAGGATCAGTTCTTC. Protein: CASSGSGSKDQFF.

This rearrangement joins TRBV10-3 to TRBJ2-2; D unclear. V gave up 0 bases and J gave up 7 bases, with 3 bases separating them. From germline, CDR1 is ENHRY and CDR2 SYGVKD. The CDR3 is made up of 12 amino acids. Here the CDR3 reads CAISESGGELFF. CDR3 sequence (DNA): TGTGCCATCAGTGAGTCCGGCGGGGAGCTGTTTTTT.

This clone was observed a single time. CDR3 loop: CASTQGAGANVLTF. The CDR3 coding sequence is TGTGCCAGCACACAGGGCGCTGGGGCCAACGTCCTGACTTTC. V gene TRBV25-1 combines with J gene TRBJ2-6; the D gene is possibly TRBD1 (6 bases). V was shortened by 7 bases and J by 2 bases, with 9 bases between the two germline ends. The CDR3 runs to 14 residues. The germline gives CDR1 MGHDK, CDR2 SYGVNS.

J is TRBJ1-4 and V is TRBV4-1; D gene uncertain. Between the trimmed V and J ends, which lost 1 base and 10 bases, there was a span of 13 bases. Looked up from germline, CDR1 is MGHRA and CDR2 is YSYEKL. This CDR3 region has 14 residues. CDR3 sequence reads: CASSQVPWTGKLFF. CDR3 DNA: TGCGCCAGCAGCCAAGTACCCTGGACCGGAAAACTGTTTTTT.

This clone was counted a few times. The CDR3 DNA reads as TGTGCCAGTAGTAGAGGACTAGCGGGACAAGAGACCCAGTACTTC. Protein sequence: CASSRGLAGQETQYF. This sequence joins TRBV19 and TRBJ2-5; TRBD2 agrees at 12 bases. Unmatched junction bases numbered 2, after V lost 4 bases and J lost 2 bases. The CDR3 has 15 residues. Germline CDR1 reads LNHDA; CDR2 reads SQIVND (reference sequence).

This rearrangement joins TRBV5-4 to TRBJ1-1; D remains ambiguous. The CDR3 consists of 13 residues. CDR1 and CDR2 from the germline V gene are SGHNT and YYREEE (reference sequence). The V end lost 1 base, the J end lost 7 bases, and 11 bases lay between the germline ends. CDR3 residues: CASSLYGQIEAFF. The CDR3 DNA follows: TGTGCCAGCAGCTTGTACGGCCAGATTGAAGCTTTCTTT.